In its sample, the clone carrying this T cell receptor beta chain was seen a few times. These data belong to a study of blood T cell repertoires in COVID-19. Study background: Spain, Italy and the United States supplied samples that represented acute and convalescent COVID-19. PBMCs, B-cell-depleted T cells, or T cells provided the cDNA or gDNA that made up the material.

As processed by the authors: The assay estimated nucleated cells by amplifying reference gene primers. Using immunoSEQ multiplex PCR, the repertoire was profiled, and TCRdb retains in-frame clones only, with some absent. That table furnishes V, J and clone size, whereas the DNA furnished D and trimming. The sample consists of some 220,000 clones, 84% of them appearing once. Sequenced material: peripheral blood. The receptor was isolated from a woman aged 55-70 years who had recovered from COVID-19.

CDR3 coding DNA: TGTGCCACCTACAGGGGTTCCGGGGAGCTGTTTTTT. It specifies CATYRGSGELFF. This chain joins TRBV7-3 and TRBJ2-2, with TRBD1 matching over 7 bases. CDR1 and CDR2 (germline): SGHTA, FQGTGA. This CDR3 has 12 residues. After removal of 10 bases from V and 6 bases from J, the junction contained 5 bases not matched to a gene. Filled out from reference TRBV7-3 and TRBJ2-2, the complete variable domain reads GAGVSQTPSNKVTEKGKYVELRCDPISGHTALYWYRQSLGQGPEFLIYFQGTGAADDSGLPNDRFFAVRPEGSVSTLKIQRTERGDSAVYLCATYRGSGELFFGEGSRLTVL.